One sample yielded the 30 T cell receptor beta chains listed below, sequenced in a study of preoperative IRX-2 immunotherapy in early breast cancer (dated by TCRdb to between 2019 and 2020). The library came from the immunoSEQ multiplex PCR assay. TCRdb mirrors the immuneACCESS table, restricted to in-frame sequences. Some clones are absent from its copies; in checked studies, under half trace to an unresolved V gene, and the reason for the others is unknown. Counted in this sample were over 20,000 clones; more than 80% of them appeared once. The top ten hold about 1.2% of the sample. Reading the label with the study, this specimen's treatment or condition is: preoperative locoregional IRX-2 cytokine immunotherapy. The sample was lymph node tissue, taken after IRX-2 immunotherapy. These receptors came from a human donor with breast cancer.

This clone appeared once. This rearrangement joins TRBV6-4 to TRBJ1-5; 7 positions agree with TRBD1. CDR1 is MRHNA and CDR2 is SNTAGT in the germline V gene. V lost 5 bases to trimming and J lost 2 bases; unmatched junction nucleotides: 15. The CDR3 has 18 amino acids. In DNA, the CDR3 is TGTGCCAGCAGTTACGAGGCAGGGGGTCCACCGGGCAATCAGCCCCAGCATTTT. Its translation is CASSYEAGGPPGNQPQHF.

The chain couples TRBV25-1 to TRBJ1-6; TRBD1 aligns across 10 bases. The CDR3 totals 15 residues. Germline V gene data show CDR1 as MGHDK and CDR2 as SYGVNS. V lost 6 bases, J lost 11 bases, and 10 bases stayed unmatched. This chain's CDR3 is CASSRWTGGPAPLHF. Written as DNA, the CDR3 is TGTGCCAGCAGCCGTTGGACAGGGGGTCCCGCACCCCTCCACTTT. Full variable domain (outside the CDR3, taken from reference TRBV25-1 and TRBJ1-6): EADIYQTPRYLVIGTGKKITLECSQTMGHDKMYWYQQDPGMELHLIHYSYGVNSTEKGDLSSESTVSRIRTEHFPLTLESARPSHTSQYLCASSRWTGGPAPLHFGNGTRLTVT.

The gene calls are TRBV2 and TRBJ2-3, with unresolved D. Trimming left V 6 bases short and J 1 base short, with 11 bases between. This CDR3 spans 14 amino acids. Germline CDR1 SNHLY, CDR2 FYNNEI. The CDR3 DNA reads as TGTGCCAGCAGCGTAGCCCAGGGCACAGATACGCAGTATTTT. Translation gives CASSVAQGTDTQYF.

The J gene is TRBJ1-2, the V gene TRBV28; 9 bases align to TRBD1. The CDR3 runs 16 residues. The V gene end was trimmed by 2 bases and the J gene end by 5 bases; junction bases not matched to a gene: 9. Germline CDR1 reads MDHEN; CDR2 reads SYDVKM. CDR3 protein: CASSLGTGLRVYGYTF. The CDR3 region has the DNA TGTGCCAGCAGTTTAGGGACAGGGCTCCGGGTTTATGGCTACACCTTC.

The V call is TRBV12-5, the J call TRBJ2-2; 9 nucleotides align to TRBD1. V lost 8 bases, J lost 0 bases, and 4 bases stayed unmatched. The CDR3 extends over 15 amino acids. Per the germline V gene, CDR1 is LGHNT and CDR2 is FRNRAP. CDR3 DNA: TGTGCTAGTCGGGACAGGGCACCGAACACCGGGGAGCTGTTTTTT. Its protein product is CASRDRAPNTGELFF.

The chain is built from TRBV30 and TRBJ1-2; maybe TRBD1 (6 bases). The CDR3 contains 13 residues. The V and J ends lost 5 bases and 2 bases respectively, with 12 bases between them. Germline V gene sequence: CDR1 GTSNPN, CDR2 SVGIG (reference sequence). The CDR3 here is CAWGQTINYGYTF. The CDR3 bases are TGTGCCTGGGGACAGACGATCAACTATGGCTACACCTTC.

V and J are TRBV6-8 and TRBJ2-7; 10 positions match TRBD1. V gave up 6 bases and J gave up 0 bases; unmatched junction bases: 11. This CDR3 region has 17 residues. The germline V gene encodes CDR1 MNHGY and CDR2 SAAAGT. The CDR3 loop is CASSRDRGAPASYEQYF. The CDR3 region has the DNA TGTGCCAGCAGCCGGGACAGGGGCGCCCCTGCCTCCTACGAGCAGTACTTC.

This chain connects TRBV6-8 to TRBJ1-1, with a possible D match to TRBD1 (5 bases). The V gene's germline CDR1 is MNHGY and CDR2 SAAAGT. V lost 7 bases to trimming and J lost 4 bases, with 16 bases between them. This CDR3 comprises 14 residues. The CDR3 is CASTNPGGGTEAFF. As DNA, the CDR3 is TGTGCCAGCACTAACCCGGGGGGAGGCACTGAAGCTTTCTTT.

In DNA form, the CDR3 reads TGTGCCAGCAGTTCACAACGGATTCAGCCCCAGCATTTT. Translating gives CASSSQRIQPQHF. This chain joins TRBV6-8 and TRBJ1-5; no firm D call. The germline V gene encodes CDR1 MNHGY and CDR2 SAAAGT. The germline V and J ends were trimmed by 4 bases and 6 bases, with 10 bases remaining between them. The CDR3 covers 13 residues.

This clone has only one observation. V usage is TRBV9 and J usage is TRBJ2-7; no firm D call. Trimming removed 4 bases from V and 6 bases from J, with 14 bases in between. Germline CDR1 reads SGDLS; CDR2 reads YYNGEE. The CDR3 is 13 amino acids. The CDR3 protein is CASSMTAFTEQYF. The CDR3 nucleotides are TGTGCCAGCAGCATGACGGCCTTCACCGAGCAGTACTTC.

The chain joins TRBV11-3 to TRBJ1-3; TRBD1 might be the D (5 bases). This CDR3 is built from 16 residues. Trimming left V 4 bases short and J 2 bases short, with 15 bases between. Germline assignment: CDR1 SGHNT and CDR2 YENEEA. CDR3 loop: CASSSRDFEAGNTIYF. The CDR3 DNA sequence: TGTGCCAGCAGCTCCCGGGACTTTGAGGCTGGAAACACCATATATTTT.

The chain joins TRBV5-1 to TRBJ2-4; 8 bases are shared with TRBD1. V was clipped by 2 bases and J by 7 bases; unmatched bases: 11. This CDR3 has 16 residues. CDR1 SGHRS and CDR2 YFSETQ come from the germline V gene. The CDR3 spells CASSLAPGAGGNIQYF. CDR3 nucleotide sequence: TGCGCCAGCAGCTTRGCTCCGGGGGCAGGGGGCAACATTCAGTACTTC.

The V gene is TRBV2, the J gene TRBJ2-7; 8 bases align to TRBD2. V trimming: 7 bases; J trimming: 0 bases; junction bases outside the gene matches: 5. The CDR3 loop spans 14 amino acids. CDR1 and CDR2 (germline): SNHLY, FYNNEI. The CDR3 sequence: CASNSGGVSYEQYF. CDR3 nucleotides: TGTGCCAGCAACTCGGGGGGGGTCTCCTACGAGCAGTACTTC.

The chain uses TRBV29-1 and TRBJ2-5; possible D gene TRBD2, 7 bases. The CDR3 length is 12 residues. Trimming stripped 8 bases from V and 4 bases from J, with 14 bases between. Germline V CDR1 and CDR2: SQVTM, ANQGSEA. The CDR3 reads CSSLGGGETQYF. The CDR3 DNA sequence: TGCAGCTCCCTGGGAGGGGGAGAGACCCAGTACTTC.

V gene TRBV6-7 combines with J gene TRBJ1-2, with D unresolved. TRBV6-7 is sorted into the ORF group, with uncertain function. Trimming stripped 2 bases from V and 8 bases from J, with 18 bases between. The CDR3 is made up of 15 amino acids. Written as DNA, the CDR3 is TGTGCCAGCAGTTACACCCTGAGGCAGCCAGGAGGCTACACCTTC. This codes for CASSYTLRQPGGYTF.

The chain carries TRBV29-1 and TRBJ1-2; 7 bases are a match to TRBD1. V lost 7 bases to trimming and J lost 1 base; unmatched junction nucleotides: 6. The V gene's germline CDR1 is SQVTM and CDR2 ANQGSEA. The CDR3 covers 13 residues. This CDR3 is CSAGRGDNYGYTF. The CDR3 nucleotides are TGCAGCGCGGGCAGGGGGGATAACTATGGCTACACCTTC. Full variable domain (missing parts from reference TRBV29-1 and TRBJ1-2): SAVISQKPSRDICQRGTSLTIQCQVDSQVTMMFWYRQQPGQSLTLIATANQGSEATYESGFVIDKFPISRPNLTFSTLTVSNMSPEDSSIYLCSAGRGDNYGYTFGSGTRLTVV.

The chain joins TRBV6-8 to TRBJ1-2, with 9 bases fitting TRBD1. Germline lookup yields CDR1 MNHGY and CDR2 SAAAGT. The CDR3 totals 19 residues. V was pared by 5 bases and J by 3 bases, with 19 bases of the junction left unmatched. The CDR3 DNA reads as TGTGCCAGCAGTACCCCGGGACAGGGAGTCTCGGGAGGAGACTATGGCTACACCTTC. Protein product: CASSTPGQGVSGGDYGYTF.

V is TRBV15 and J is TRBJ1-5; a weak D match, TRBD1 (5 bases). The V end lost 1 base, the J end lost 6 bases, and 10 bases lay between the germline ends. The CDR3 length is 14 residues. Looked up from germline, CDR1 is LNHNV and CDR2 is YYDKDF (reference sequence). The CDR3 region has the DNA TGTGCCACCAGCAGAGTACAGGCCAGTCAGCCCCAGCATTTT. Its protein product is CATSRVQASQPQHF.

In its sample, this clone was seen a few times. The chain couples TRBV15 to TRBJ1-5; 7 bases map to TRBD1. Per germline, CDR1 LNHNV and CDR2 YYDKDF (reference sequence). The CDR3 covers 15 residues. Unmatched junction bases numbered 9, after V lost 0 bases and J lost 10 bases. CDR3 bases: TGTGCCACCAGCAGAGACCGCGACAGGGCTCTACCCCAGCATTTT. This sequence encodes CATSRDRDRALPQHF.

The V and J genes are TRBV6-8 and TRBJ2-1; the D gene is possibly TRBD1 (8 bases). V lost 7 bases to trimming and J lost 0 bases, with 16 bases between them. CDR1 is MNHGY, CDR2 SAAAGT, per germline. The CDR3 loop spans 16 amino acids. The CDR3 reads CASTIQGGGSYNEQFF. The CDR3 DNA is TGTGCCAGCACCATACAGGGGGGGGGCTCCTACAATGAGCAGTTCTTC.

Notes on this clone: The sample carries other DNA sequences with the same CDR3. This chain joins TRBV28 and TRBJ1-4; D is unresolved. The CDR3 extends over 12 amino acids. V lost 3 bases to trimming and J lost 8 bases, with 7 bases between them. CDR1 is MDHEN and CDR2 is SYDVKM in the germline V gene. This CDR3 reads CASSLLGEKLFF. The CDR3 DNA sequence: TGTGCCAGCAGTTTGTTGGGGGAAAAACTGTTTTTT.

In DNA, the CDR3 is TGTGCCAGTAATCCCACCGGGACAGGGGGTTACGAGCAGTACTTC. It encodes CASNPTGTGGYEQYF. The chain joins TRBV19 to TRBJ2-7; 11 bases fit TRBD1. Trimming at V came to 7 bases and at J to 4 bases, leaving 9 bases not matched to a gene. Germline CDR1 LNHDA, CDR2 SQIVND (reference sequence). The length of the CDR3 is 15 residues.

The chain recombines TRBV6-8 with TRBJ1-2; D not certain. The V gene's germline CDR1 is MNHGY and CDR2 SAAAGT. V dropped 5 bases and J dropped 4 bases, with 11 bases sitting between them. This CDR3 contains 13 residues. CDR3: CASSAGGSYGYTF. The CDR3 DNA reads TGTGCCAGCAGTGCTGGAGGTTCCTATGGCTACACCTTC.

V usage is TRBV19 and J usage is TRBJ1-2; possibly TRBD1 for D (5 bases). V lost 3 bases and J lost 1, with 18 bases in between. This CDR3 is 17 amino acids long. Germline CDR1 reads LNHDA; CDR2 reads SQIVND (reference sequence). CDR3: CASSIGQGSSGNYGYTF. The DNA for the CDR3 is TGTGCCAGTAGTATCGGGCAGGGAAGTTCGGGTAACTATGGCTACACCTTC.

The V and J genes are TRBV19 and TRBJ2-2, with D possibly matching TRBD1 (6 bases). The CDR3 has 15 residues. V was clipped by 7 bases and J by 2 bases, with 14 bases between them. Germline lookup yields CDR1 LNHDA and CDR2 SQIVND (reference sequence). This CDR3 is CASTRQASNTGELFF. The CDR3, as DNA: TGTGCCAGTACTCGACAGGCGAGTAACACCGGGGAGCTGTTTTTT.

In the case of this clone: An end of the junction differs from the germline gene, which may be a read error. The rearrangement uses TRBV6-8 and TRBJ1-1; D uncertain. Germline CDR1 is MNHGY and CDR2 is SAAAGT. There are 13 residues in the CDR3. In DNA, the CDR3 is TGTGCCAGCGTTTCGGCCAGGAACGCTGAAGCTTTCTTT. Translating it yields CASVSARNAEAFF.

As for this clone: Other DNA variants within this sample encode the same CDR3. The CDR3 nucleotides are TGTGCCAGCTCACCAGCGGGGTCGGAGACCCAGTACTTC. The encoded protein is CASSPAGSETQYF. This chain joins TRBV18 and TRBJ2-5; possibly TRBD2 for D (6 bases). The length of the CDR3 is 13 residues. Germline V gene lookup returns CDR1 KGHSH and CDR2 LQKENI. V was clipped by 2 bases and J by 5 bases, with 9 bases between them.

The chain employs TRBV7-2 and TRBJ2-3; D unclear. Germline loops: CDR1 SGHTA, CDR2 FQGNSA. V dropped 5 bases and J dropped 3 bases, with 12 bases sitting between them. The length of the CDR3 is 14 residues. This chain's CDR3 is CASSQTTETDTQYF. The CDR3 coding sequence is TGTGCCAGCAGCCAGACGACGGAGACAGATACGCAGTATTTT.

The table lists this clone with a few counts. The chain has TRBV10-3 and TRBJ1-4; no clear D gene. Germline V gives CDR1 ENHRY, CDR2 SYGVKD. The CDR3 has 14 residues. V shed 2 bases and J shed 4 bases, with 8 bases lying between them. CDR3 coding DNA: TGTGCCATCAGTGAGGGGCTTAATAATGAAAAACTGTTTTTT. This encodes CAISEGLNNEKLFF.

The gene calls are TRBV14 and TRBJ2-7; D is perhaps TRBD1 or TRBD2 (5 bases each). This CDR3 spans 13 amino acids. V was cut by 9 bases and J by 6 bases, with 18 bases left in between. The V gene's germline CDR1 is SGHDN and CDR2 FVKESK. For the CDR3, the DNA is TGTGCCAGTCAAGTAGCAGGGACGTCCGAGCAGTACTTC. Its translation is CASQVAGTSEQYF. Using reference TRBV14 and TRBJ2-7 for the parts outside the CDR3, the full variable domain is EAGVTQFPSHSVIEKGQTVTLRCDPISGHDNLYWYRRVMGKEIKFLLHFVKESKQDESGMPNNRFLAERTGGTYSTLKVQPAELEDSGVYFCASQVAGTSEQYFGPGTRLTVT.